The sample holds one count of the clone carrying this T cell receptor beta chain. This sample was included in a study of blood T cell repertoires in COVID-19. For the study at large: The United States, Italy and Spain were the sources of the acute and convalescent COVID-19 samples. PBMCs, B-cell-depleted T cells, or T cells were the source of the cDNA or gDNA that made up the material.

The CDR3 extends over 13 amino acids. From germline, CDR1 is SGHNT and CDR2 YYREEE (reference sequence). The ends lost 4 bases at V and 3 bases at J; junction bases unmatched: 2. Original data processing: Amplifying reference gene primers gave estimates of nucleated cell counts. Repertoires were generated with immunoSEQ multiplex PCR, while TCRdb's copy carries only in-frame clones and drops some. D and trimming were read from the DNA, whereas the V and J calls and clone size are those reported in that table. The repertoire holds tens of thousands of clones, with approximately 82% as singletons. The sample consisted of peripheral blood. V is TRBV5-4 and J is TRBJ1-2, with 8 bases aligning to TRBD1. The clonotype comes from a human donor in a cohort sampled during active COVID-19. The CDR3 region has the DNA TGTGCCAGCAGCATGGACAGGGACTATGGCTACACCTTC. This codes for CASSMDRDYGYTF.